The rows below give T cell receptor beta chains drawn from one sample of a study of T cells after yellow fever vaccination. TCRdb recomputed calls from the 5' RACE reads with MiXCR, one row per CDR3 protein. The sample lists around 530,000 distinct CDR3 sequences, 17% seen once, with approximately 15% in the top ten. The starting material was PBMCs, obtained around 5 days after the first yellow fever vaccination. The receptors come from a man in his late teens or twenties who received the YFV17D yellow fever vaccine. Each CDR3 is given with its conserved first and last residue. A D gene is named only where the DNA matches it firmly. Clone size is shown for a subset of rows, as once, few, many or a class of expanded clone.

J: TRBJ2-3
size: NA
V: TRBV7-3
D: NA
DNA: TGTGCCAGCAGCTTTGTGGGGACTAGCACAGATACGCAGTATTTT
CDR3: CASSFVGTSTDTQYF

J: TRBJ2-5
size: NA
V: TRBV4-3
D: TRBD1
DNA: TGCGCCAGCAGCCAAACCTGGGGGACAGGGGTACAAGAGACCCAGTACTTC
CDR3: CASSQTWGTGVQETQYF

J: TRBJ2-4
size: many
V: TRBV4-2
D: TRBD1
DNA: TGTGCCAGCAGCCGGCGGGACAGGGGATATGAAAACATTCAGTACTTC
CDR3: CASSRRDRGYENIQYF

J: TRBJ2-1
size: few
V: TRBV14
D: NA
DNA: TGTGCCAGCAGCGCCCGACTAGTCTCGGCCGAGCAGTTCTTC
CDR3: CASSARLVSAEQFF

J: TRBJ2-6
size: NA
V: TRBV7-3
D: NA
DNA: TGTGCCAGCAGCTTAACGTTACCAGGACCTCCCGTCCTGACTTTC
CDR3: CASSLTLPGPPVLTF

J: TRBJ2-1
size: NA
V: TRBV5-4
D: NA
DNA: TGTGCCGGGGCGGAGGGGGGCAATGAGCAGTTCTTC
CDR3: CAGAEGGNEQFF

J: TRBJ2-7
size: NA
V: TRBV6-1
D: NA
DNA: TGTGCCAGCCAAGCAGGGCAGTACTCCTACGAGCAGTACTTC
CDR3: CASQAGQYSYEQYF

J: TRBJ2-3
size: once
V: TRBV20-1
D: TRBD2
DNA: TGCAGTGCCCAAACGGGTAGCGGGGCTGCAGATACGCAGTATTTT
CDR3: CSAQTGSGAADTQYF

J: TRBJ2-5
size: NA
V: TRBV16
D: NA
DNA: TGTGCCAGCAGCCAATTAAGGGCAGAAGAGACCCAGTACTTC
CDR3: CASSQLRAEETQYF

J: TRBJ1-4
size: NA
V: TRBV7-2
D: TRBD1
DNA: TGTGCCAGCAGCCAAGGGGACAGAAGATATGAAAAACTGTTTTTT
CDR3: CASSQGDRRYEKLFF

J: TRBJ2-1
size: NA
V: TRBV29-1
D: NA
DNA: TGCAGCGTTGAAGATACGGGGGGCGCGTTAGATGAGCAGTTCTTC
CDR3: CSVEDTGGALDEQFF

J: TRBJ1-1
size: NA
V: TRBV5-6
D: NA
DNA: TGTGCCAGCAGCTTGGGGAGGTGGGGTGGGAACACTGAAGCTTTCTTT
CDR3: CASSLGRWGGNTEAFF

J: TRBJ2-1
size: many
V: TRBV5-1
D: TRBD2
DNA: TGCGCCAGCAGGCCGGGGGGGGGAAGCTCCTACAATGAGCAGTTCTTC
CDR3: CASRPGGGSSYNEQFF

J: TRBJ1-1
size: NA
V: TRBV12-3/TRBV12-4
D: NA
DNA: TGTGCCAGCAGTCCGACCGACGGGACTAGGGGAGAAGCTTTCTTT
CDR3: CASSPTDGTRGEAFF

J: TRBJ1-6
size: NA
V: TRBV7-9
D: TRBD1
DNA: TGTGCCAGCAGCTCTTCAGGACAGGGAAATTCACCCCTCCACTTT
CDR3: CASSSSGQGNSPLHF

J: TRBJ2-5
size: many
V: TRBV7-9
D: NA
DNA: TGTGCCAGCAGACGCGAGCAAGAGACCCAGTACTTC
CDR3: CASRREQETQYF